Reported below is one T cell receptor (beta chain). Produced via immunoSEQ multiplex PCR; TCRdb's table is partial and in-frame only. The sample has around 260,000 clones, around 92% seen once. This sample was taken from a study of blood T cell repertoires in COVID-19. Trimming stripped 1 base from V and 1 base from J, with 7 bases between. CDR3 size: 14 residues. Germline lookup yields CDR1 MGHDK and CDR2 SYGVNS. Sequencing was carried out using peripheral blood. V is TRBV25-1 and J is TRBJ1-1; D gene unclear. The TCR comes from a person aged 18-29 years with COVID-19, enrolled during active disease. The CDR3 DNA sequence: TGTGCCAGCAGTGAATCGCGACAGAACACTGAAGCTTTCTTT. Translated, it gives CASSESRQNTEAFF.